The T cell receptor (beta chain) under discussion was sequenced for a study of cytomegalovirus exposure and HLA in healthy donors. Study overall: Researchers previously reported finding roughly 120 million unique TCR beta sequences from about 200 million T cells.

Both 60 Vbeta primers and 13 Jbeta primers went into the PCR. Measured with immunoSEQ multiplex PCR; TCRdb has only the in-frame clones, and not every one. The table includes more than 100,000 clones, around nine tenths detected once. This clone came up once. Its antigen is not known. CDR1 and CDR2 from the germline V gene are LGHNA and YSLEER. Trimming removed 3 bases from V and 5 bases from J, with 8 bases in between. The CDR3 extends over 12 amino acids. The study's findings and limits: Per a prior analysis, the majority of TCR beta V segments were productive roughly 90% or roughly 30% of the time.

The sequencing sample was made of PBMCs. This receptor was taken from a woman aged 25 to 39 in good health and CMV-seronegative. The rearrangement links TRBV4-3 to TRBJ2-7, with a weak D call TRBD1 (6 bases). CDR3: CASSQQGNEQYF. For the CDR3, the DNA is TGCGCCAGCAGCCAGCAGGGGAACGAGCAGTACTTC.